This T cell receptor (beta chain) is drawn from a study of molecular identifiers for immune sequencing clone quantification. Study outcomes and limitations: Clones carrying above 20 RNA copies accounted for over 97% of effector molecules, under 1% in naive cells.

Based on a CD8+CD4-CCR7+CD45RA+ profile, naive CD8 T cells were sorted. The V gene lost 5 bases and the J gene lost 3 bases, with 7 bases spanning the gap. CDR3 length equals 13 residues. Germline V gene lookup returns CDR1 MNHEY and CDR2 SVGEGT. Details on this clonotype: Its antigen is still unknown.

TCRdb independently ran MiXCR on the PCR reads; one entry per CDR3 protein. The sample lists approximately 630,000 distinct CDR3 sequences, roughly 25% occurring once. V is TRBV6-2 or TRBV6-3 and J is TRBJ2-2; D remains ambiguous. Material: naive CD8+ T cells from blood, with Jurkat cell RNA spiked in. Subset indicated: FACS-sorted CD8+CD4-CCR7+CD45RA+ naive T cells. This TCR was recovered from a human donor in good health. Some libraries in this study had Jurkat cell RNA spiked in. The CDR3 protein is CASSRSYTGELFF. CDR3 coding DNA: TGTGCCAGCAGTCGAAGTTACACCGGGGAGCTGTTTTTT.